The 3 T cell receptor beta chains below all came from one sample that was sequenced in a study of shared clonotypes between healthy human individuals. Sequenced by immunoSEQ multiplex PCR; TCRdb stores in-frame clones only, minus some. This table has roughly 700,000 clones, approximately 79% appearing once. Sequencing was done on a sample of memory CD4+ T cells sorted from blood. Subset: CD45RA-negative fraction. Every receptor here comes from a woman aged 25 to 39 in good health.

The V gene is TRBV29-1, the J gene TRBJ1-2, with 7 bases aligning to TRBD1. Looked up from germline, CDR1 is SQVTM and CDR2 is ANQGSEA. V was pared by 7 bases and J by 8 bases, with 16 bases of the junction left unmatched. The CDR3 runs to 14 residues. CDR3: CSAGDGQATRGYTF. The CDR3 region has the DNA TGCAGCGCCGGGGATGGACAGGCCACTAGGGGCTACACCTTC.

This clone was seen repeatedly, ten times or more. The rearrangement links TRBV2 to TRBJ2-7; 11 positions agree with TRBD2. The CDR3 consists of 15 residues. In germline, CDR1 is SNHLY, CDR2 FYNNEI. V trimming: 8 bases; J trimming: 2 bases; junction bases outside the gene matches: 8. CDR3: CASVALTSGAYEQYF. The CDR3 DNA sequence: TGTGCCAGCGTAGCTTTGACTAGCGGGGCCTACGAGCAGTACTTC.

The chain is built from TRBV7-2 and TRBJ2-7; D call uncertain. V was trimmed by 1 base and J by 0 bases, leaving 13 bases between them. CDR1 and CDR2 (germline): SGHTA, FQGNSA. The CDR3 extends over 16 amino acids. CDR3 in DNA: TGTGCCAGCAGCTTAGGCGGTGGTGGGGTCTCCTACGAGCAGTACTTC. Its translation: CASSLGGGGVSYEQYF.